These 11 T cell receptor beta chains share one sample of origin, sequenced in a study of cytomegalovirus exposure and HLA in healthy donors. PCR employed 60 Vbeta and 13 Jbeta primers. Method: immunoSEQ multiplex PCR; TCRdb's copy keeps in-frame clones and lacks some. Recorded here are fewer than 150,000 clones; the top ten clones represent approximately 2.4%. Sequencing input: PBMCs. These receptors originate from a man between 40 and 49 years old in good health and CMV-seronegative.

The chain recombines TRBV4-3 with TRBJ2-1; 11 nucleotides match TRBD2. V was clipped by 0 bases and J by 2 bases; unmatched bases: 0. This CDR3 is built from 16 residues. Per germline, CDR1 LGHNA and CDR2 YSLEER. The CDR3 DNA is TGCGCCAGCAGCCAAGATAGCGGGGGGGCCTACAATGAGCAGTTCTTC. It yields the protein CASSQDSGGAYNEQFF.

This rearrangement joins TRBV18 to TRBJ1-1; tentatively, D is TRBD1 (5 bases). The V end lost 5 bases, the J end lost 0 bases, and 7 bases lay between the germline ends. Germline V gives CDR1 KGHSH, CDR2 LQKENI. CDR3 length: 13 amino acids. As DNA, the CDR3 is TGTGCCAGCTCAAGACAGATGAACACTGAAGCTTTCTTT. It is translated as CASSRQMNTEAFF.

V usage is TRBV19 and J usage is TRBJ1-6, with 10 positions matching TRBD1. This CDR3 has 15 residues. V lost 6 bases and J lost 9; bases outside the gene matches: 8. In germline, CDR1 is LNHDA, CDR2 SQIVND (reference sequence). DNA of the CDR3: TGTGCCAGTAGGGCGGGACAGGGGTTGAGTTCACCCCTCCACTTT. Its translation is CASRAGQGLSSPLHF. The variable domain in full, with the rest retrieved from reference TRBV19 and TRBJ1-6, is DGGITQSPKYLFRKEGQNVTLSCEQNLNHDAMYWYRQDPGQGLRLIYYSQIVNDFQKGDIAEGYSVSREKKESFPLTVTSAQKNPTAFYLCASRAGQGLSSPLHFGNGTRLTVT.

The chain has TRBV4-1 and TRBJ1-5; D is ambiguous. Germline CDR1 MGHRA, CDR2 YSYEKL. V was trimmed by 0 bases and J by 2 bases, leaving 5 bases between them. CDR3 length: 14 residues. CDR3 in DNA: TGCGCCAGCAGCCAAGAAGCGGGCAATCAGCCCCAGCATTTT. Protein sequence: CASSQEAGNQPQHF.

The V call is TRBV7-8, the J call TRBJ2-4, with TRBD2 identical over 9 bases. J gave up 0 bases and V 2 bases, and 8 bases lay outside the gene matches. CDR1 and CDR2 (germline): SGHVS, FQNEAQ. CDR3 length: 18 residues. CDR3 coding DNA: TGTGCCAGCAGCTTAAACAGCGGGGGGTCCTTAGCCAAAAACATTCAGTACTTC. Encoded protein: CASSLNSGGSLAKNIQYF.

The rearrangement links TRBV6-1 to TRBJ1-3; TRBD1 is a possible D gene (6 bases). The ends were cut back, 1 base at V and 15 bases at J, with 13 bases in the middle. The length of the CDR3 is 12 residues. CDR1 and CDR2 from the germline V gene are MNHNS and SASEGT. CDR3 sequence: CASSEVGADRYF. Here the CDR3 DNA reads TGTGCCAGCAGTGAAGTGGGGGCAGACCGATATTTT.

The V call is TRBV19, the J call TRBJ2-1; unclear D gene. The CDR3 covers 14 residues. V was trimmed by 1 base and J by 8 bases, leaving 12 bases between them. Germline-derived CDR1 and CDR2 are LNHDA and SQIVND (reference sequence). In DNA, the CDR3 is TGTGCCAGTAGTATAGGGGCCCTGGGTCATGAGCAGTTCTTC. It specifies CASSIGALGHEQFF.

The J gene is TRBJ2-1, the V gene TRBV4-1; TRBD1 aligns across 9 bases. Germline V lookup: CDR1 MGHRA, CDR2 YSYEKL. The J segment lost 8 bases and the V segment lost 2 bases, leaving 4 bases of the junction unmatched. The CDR3 sequence is 14 residues long. CDR3 protein: CASSQRQGDHEQFF. The CDR3 DNA is TGCGCCAGCAGCCAACGACAGGGGGACCATGAGCAGTTCTTC.

The genes are TRBV6-5 and TRBJ1-5; D perhaps matches TRBD1 (6 bases). From germline, CDR1 is MNHEY and CDR2 SVGAGI. This CDR3 region has 16 residues. V was pared by 6 bases and J by 7 bases, with 22 bases between. CDR3: CASRYLLGQRTQPQHF. The CDR3 DNA follows: TGTGCCAGCAGGTACCTCCTTGGACAGCGGACCCAGCCCCAGCATTTT.

Here the CDR3 reads CASSLGSWETQYF. The CDR3 nucleotides are TGTGCCAGCAGCTTAGGGAGCTGGGAGACCCAGTACTTC. This chain connects TRBV7-8 to TRBJ2-5, with D hard to call. The CDR3 consists of 13 residues. Trimming pared 1 base from V and 5 bases from J, leaving 8 bases between. Germline V CDR1 and CDR2: SGHVS, FQNEAQ.

The CDR3 spells CASSSPLGSGYNEQFF. CDR3 nucleotide sequence: TGTGCCAGCAGCTCACCACTCGGAAGCGGATACAATGAGCAGTTCTTC. The V and J genes are TRBV7-9 and TRBJ2-1; tentatively, D is TRBD2 (5 bases). This CDR3 is built from 16 residues. Germline V lookup: CDR1 SEHNR, CDR2 FQNEAQ (reference sequence). V was cut by 4 bases and J by 4 bases, with 17 bases left in between.